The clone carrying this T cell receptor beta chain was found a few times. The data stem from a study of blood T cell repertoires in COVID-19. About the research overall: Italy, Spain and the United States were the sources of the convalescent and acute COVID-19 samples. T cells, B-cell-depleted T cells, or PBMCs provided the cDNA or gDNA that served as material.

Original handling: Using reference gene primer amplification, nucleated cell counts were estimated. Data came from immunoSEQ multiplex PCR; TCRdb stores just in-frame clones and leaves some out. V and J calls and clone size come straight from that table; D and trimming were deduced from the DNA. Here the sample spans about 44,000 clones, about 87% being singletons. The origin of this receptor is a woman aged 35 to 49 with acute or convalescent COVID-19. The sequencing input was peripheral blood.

CDR3 nucleotide sequence: TGTGCCAGCTACCTCTCGGGAGACTACGAGCAGTACTTC. Translated, it gives CASYLSGDYEQYF. The chain couples TRBV12-3 or TRBV12-4 to TRBJ2-7; tentatively, D is TRBD2 (6 bases). This CDR3 contains 13 residues. The ends were cut back, 8 bases at V and 3 bases at J, with 14 bases in the middle.